One and the same sample provided the 16 T cell receptor beta chains below, sequenced in a study of blood T cell repertoires in COVID-19. TCRdb keeps only in-frame clones here, not all; method: immunoSEQ multiplex PCR. Among approximately 50,000 clones listed, 77% were seen once. Source material: peripheral blood. The receptors shown here come from a man between 65 and 85 years old with active or convalescent COVID-19.

This chain joins TRBV6-6 and TRBJ1-2, with 9 bases that match TRBD1. This CDR3 has 14 amino acids. J was trimmed by 4 bases and V by 7 bases; bases with no gene match: 7. Germline CDR1 reads MNHNY; CDR2 reads SVGAGI (reference sequence). The CDR3 spells CASINRDRVYGYTF. CDR3 coding DNA: TGTGCCAGCATCAATAGGGACAGGGTCTATGGCTACACCTTC.

This rearrangement joins TRBV6-2 or TRBV6-3 to TRBJ2-1; D call uncertain. Deletions cut 0 bases from V and 7 bases from J, with 7 bases between. Germline loops: CDR1 MNHEY, CDR2 SVGEGT. CDR3 length: 13 amino acids. CDR3 region: CASSYSRLNEQFF. The CDR3 bases are TGTGCCAGCAGTTACTCGAGGCTGAATGAGCAGTTCTTC.

Only a few counts were recorded for this clone. The DNA for the CDR3 is TGTGCCAGCAGCTTAGAATACTACGAGCAGTACTTC. As protein: CASSLEYYEQYF. This chain connects TRBV7-9 to TRBJ2-7; no clear D. From germline, CDR1 is SEHNR and CDR2 FQNEAQ (reference sequence). V lost 1 base, J lost 3 bases, and 4 bases lay in between. The CDR3 extends over 12 amino acids.

The chain recombines TRBV4-3 with TRBJ1-2, with 9 bases lining up with TRBD1. The germline V gene has CDR1 LGHNA and CDR2 YSLEER. The CDR3 spans 19 residues. V shed 0 bases and J 3 bases; nucleotides not matched to a gene: 14. The DNA of the CDR3 is TGCGCCAGCAGCCAAGAACGGACGGGACAGGGTGTTTTCGACTATGGCTACACCTTC. This translates into CASSQERTGQGVFDYGYTF.

J is TRBJ2-2 and V is TRBV7-7; 10 nucleotides align to TRBD2. V lost 5 bases to trimming and J lost 7 bases; unmatched junction nucleotides: 10. Germline CDR1 is SSHAT and CDR2 is FNYEAQ (reference sequence). The CDR3 has 16 amino acids. The CDR3 nucleotides read TGTGCCAGCAGCGATACGAGCGGGGGGGCCGTCGGGGAGCTGTTTTTT. Translation gives CASSDTSGGAVGELFF. Full variable domain (missing parts from reference TRBV7-7 and TRBJ2-2): GAGVSQSPRYKVTKRGQDVTLRCDPISSHATLYWYQQALGQGPEFLTYFNYEAQPDKSGLPSDRFSAERPEGSISTLTIQRTEQRDSAMYRCASSDTSGGAVGELFFGEGSRLTVL.

This chain links TRBV12-3 or TRBV12-4 with TRBJ1-1; D perhaps matches TRBD1 (5 bases). The CDR3 totals 13 residues. Trimming removed 6 bases from V and 3 bases from J, with 11 bases in between. CDR3 DNA sequence: TGTGCCAGCAGGGAGGGGAGGTACACTGAAGCTTTCTTT. Encoded protein: CASREGRYTEAFF.

This clone was seen a handful of times. V and J are TRBV4-2 and TRBJ2-5, with 7 nucleotides matching TRBD1. There are 15 residues in the CDR3. Germline V gene data show CDR1 as LGHNA and CDR2 as YNFKEQ. V dropped 3 bases and J dropped 0; count of bases not matched to a gene: 4. CDR3 DNA sequence: TGTGCCAGCAGCCAGAAACAGGGGAACCAAGAGACCCAGTACTTC. It is translated as CASSQKQGNQETQYF.

The chain recombines TRBV18 with TRBJ2-1; TRBD2 aligns across 7 bases. The CDR3 is 14 residues long. Germline V gene lookup returns CDR1 KGHSH and CDR2 LQKENI. V shed 8 bases, J shed 3 bases, and the junction held 7 bases outside the gene matches. CDR3 sequence: CASLRERDYNEQFF. CDR3 sequence (DNA): TGTGCCAGCCTGCGGGAGCGGGACTACAATGAGCAGTTCTTC.

A word on this clone: The sample carries other DNA sequences with the same CDR3. The chain has TRBV18 and TRBJ1-4, with 9 nucleotides matching TRBD1. The V segment lost 3 bases and the J segment 8 bases; nucleotides outside the gene matches: 4. This CDR3 spans 14 amino acids. Germline V CDR1 and CDR2: KGHSH, LQKENI. The CDR3 DNA follows: TGTGCCAGCTCACCTGGGACAGGGCGAGAAAAACTGTTTTTT. Translation gives CASSPGTGREKLFF.

A few counts support this clone. The rearrangement joins TRBV3-1 (or the pseudogene TRBV3-2) to TRBJ2-7; TRBD2 matches 8 bases. Germline lookup yields CDR1 LGHDT and CDR2 YNNKEL (reference sequence). After removal of 2 bases from V and 0 bases from J, the junction contained 15 bases not matched to a gene. The CDR3 contains 19 residues. The CDR3 loop is CASSQTPEREIPRSYEQYF. CDR3 DNA sequence: TGTGCCAGCAGCCAAACCCCCGAGCGGGAGATCCCTCGCTCCTACGAGCAGTACTTC.

The chain carries TRBV15 and TRBJ1-1; 7 nucleotides line up with TRBD1. This CDR3 spans 16 amino acids. Germline CDR1 and CDR2: LNHNV and YYDKDF (reference sequence). After removal of 0 bases from V and 3 bases from J, the junction contained 7 bases not matched to a gene. CDR3 nucleotide sequence: TGTGCCACCAGCAGAGAGAAGTACAGGGGAGACACTGAAGCTTTCTTT. Its protein is CATSREKYRGDTEAFF.

The rearrangement joins TRBV2 to TRBJ1-1, with 7 bases matching TRBD1. V shed 8 bases, J shed 1 base, and the junction held 4 bases outside the gene matches. Germline loops: CDR1 SNHLY, CDR2 FYNNEI. CDR3 length: 13 amino acids. The CDR3 is CASERDRNTEAFF. DNA of the CDR3: TGTGCCAGCGAAAGGGACAGGAACACTGAAGCTTTCTTT.

The J gene is TRBJ2-7, the V gene TRBV1; the table's D call TRBD1 went unverified against the DNA. TRBV1 is termed a pseudogene. The CDR3 spans 21 residues. CDR3 coding DNA: TGCACCAGCAGCCAAGAAGCCCCTGACAGGGGGCCCTCGATTTTCTCCTACGAGCAGTACTTC. Translating gives CTSSQEAPDRGPSIFSYEQYF.

The V call is TRBV7-8, the J call TRBJ2-3; D unclear. Germline CDR1 and CDR2: SGHVS and FQNEAQ. V was trimmed by 7 bases and J by 0 bases, leaving 14 bases between them. The CDR3 extends over 15 amino acids. CDR3 DNA sequence: TGTGCCAGCATCCCAAACAAAATTAGCACAGATACGCAGTATTTT. It codes for CASIPNKISTDTQYF.

The chain carries TRBV5-1 and TRBJ2-3; weak D call: TRBD2 (5 bases). CDR3 length equals 15 residues. CDR1 and CDR2 (germline): SGHRS, YFSETQ. V was cut by 6 bases and J by 0 bases, with 14 bases left in between. CDR3 sequence: CASKGDGRSTDTQYF. The CDR3 DNA sequence: TGCGCCAGCAAGGGAGACGGCCGAAGCACAGATACGCAGTATTTT.

The chain combines TRBV6-2 or TRBV6-3 with TRBJ1-2, with 9 bases identical to TRBD1. The J segment lost 8 bases and the V segment lost 6 bases, leaving 10 bases of the junction unmatched. The germline CDR1 and CDR2 sequences are MNHEY and SVGEGT. CDR3 length: 14 residues. CDR3: CASSFLGQGDGYTF. The CDR3 DNA reads TGTGCCAGCAGCTTCCTGGGACAGGGAGACGGCTACACCTTC.